These 18 T cell receptor beta chains came from one sample sequenced in a study of cytomegalovirus exposure and HLA in healthy donors. The study ran its PCR with 60 Vbeta and 13 Jbeta primers. The protocol was immunoSEQ multiplex PCR, while the TCRdb copy is restricted to in-frame clones and leaves out a portion. Of 90,000 to 120,000 clones in the sample, around two thirds were seen once. The sequenced material came from PBMCs. The source is a woman between 40 and 55 years old in good health and CMV-seropositive.

The chain has TRBV18 and TRBJ1-1; D is ambiguous. V shed 1 base and J shed 5 bases, with 17 bases lying between them. Looked up from germline, CDR1 is KGHSH and CDR2 is LQKENI. This CDR3 has 16 amino acids. This CDR3 is CASSPRNFRAGTEAFF. The CDR3 nucleotides are TGTGCCAGCTCACCACGGAACTTTAGGGCGGGGACTGAAGCTTTCTTT.

V usage is TRBV6-5 and J usage is TRBJ1-6; 8 bases fit TRBD1. J lost 6 bases, V lost 6 bases, and 4 bases had no gene match. Germline CDR1 MNHEY, CDR2 SVGAGI. This CDR3 has 14 amino acids. The CDR3 region is CASRTGDFNSPLHF. CDR3 DNA: TGTGCCAGCAGGACAGGGGACTTTAATTCACCCCTCCACTTT.

The V call is TRBV12-5, the J call TRBJ2-7, with D perhaps matching TRBD2 (6 bases). The ends were cut back, 4 bases at V and 2 bases at J, with 12 bases in the middle. Looked up from germline, CDR1 is LGHNT and CDR2 is FRNRAP. CDR3 length: 14 amino acids. The CDR3 region is CASGSGGGAYEQYF. CDR3 coding DNA: TGTGCTAGTGGTTCGGGCGGAGGGGCCTACGAGCAGTACTTC.

V gene TRBV11-1 combines with J gene TRBJ1-4; a weak D match, TRBD1 (6 bases). Germline-derived CDR1 and CDR2 are SGHAT and FQDESV (reference sequence). This CDR3 comprises 15 residues. The V end was cut by 5 bases, the J end by 2 bases, with 12 bases between. CDR3 nucleotides: TGTGCCAGCAGCGGATACAGGGTGACTAATGAAAAACTGTTTTTT. Amino acid sequence: CASSGYRVTNEKLFF.

This chain joins TRBV5-1 and TRBJ2-3; 14 nucleotides agree with TRBD2. CDR1 and CDR2 from the germline V gene are SGHRS and YFSETQ. CDR3 length equals 17 residues. V shed 4 bases, J shed 6 bases, and the junction held 10 bases outside the gene matches. CDR3 DNA: TGCGCCAGCAGCGACTGGACTAGCGGGGGGATTTGGGATACGCAGTATTTT. Encoded protein: CASSDWTSGGIWDTQYF.

This clone was seen just once. The rearrangement links TRBV6-1 to TRBJ1-6; D gene ambiguous. Germline V gene data show CDR1 as MNHNS and CDR2 as SASEGT. Deletions cut 2 bases from V and 10 bases from J, with 15 bases between. The CDR3 spans 15 residues. The CDR3 coding sequence is TGTGCCAGCAGTGAAAGGCCTCTTCGGGAGTCACCCCTCCACTTT. Translation gives CASSERPLRESPLHF.

V and J are TRBV15 and TRBJ1-6, with 7 bases matching TRBD1. CDR1 and CDR2 (germline): LNHNV, YYDKDF (reference sequence). The junction had 8 bases not matched to a gene; V was cut back by 1 base and J by 8 bases. The CDR3 length is 16 residues. CDR3 bases: TGTGCCACCAGCAGAGTGAGGGGGCCAGGAGATTCACCCCTCCACTTT. It yields the protein CATSRVRGPGDSPLHF.

V is TRBV7-9 and J is TRBJ2-5; D perhaps matches TRBD2 (6 bases). This CDR3 contains 15 residues. V gave up 1 base and J gave up 5 bases, with 14 bases separating them. Germline V gives CDR1 SEHNR, CDR2 FQNEAQ (reference sequence). CDR3: CASSLGGTDVETQYF. CDR3 DNA sequence: TGTGCCAGCAGCTTAGGCGGGACGGACGTGGAGACCCAGTACTTC.

Only one count was recorded for this clone. CDR3 region: CASSSLGGTSNQPQHF. The CDR3 region has the DNA TGTGCCAGCAGTTCTCTGGGAGGCACAAGCAATCAGCCCCAGCATTTT. The chain employs TRBV28 and TRBJ1-5; D uncertain. The V gene lost 4 bases and the J gene lost 1 base, with 14 bases spanning the gap. The CDR3 has 16 amino acids. The germline V gene has CDR1 MDHEN and CDR2 SYDVKM.

The gene calls are TRBV6-6 and TRBJ1-2; D unclear. Germline CDR1 MNHNY, CDR2 SVGAGI (reference sequence). The CDR3 is made up of 16 amino acids. V lost 2 bases, J lost 0 bases, and 13 bases lay in between. CDR3 in DNA: TGTGCCAGCAGTTACGTTCAGGCGACAACTAACTATGGCTACACCTTC. This encodes CASSYVQATTNYGYTF.

The chain uses TRBV30 and TRBJ2-1, with TRBD2 matching 11 bases. Germline loops: CDR1 GTSNPN, CDR2 SVGIG (reference sequence). The V segment lost 4 bases and the J segment 1 base; nucleotides outside the gene matches: 6. The CDR3 runs to 16 residues. The CDR3: CAWTVAGGPSYNEQFF. In DNA form, the CDR3 reads TGTGCCTGGACCGTAGCGGGGGGGCCTTCCTACAATGAGCAGTTCTTC.

The chain has TRBV2 and TRBJ2-1; 12 bases agree with TRBD1. The CDR3 sequence is 16 residues long. Trimming took 10 bases from V and 7 from J; bases not matched to a gene: 14. Germline V gene lookup returns CDR1 SNHLY and CDR2 FYNNEI. The CDR3 reads CATKPTPGQGANEQFF. The CDR3 bases are TGTGCCACCAAACCTACCCCGGGACAGGGGGCGAATGAGCAGTTCTTC.

V gene TRBV18 combines with J gene TRBJ1-2; D might be TRBD1 (5 bases). Trimming shortened V by 3 bases and J by 5 bases, and 13 bases separated the two germline ends. CDR1 KGHSH and CDR2 LQKENI come from the germline V gene. The CDR3 spans 14 residues. The CDR3 DNA sequence: TGTGCCAGCTCACCCTCGTCGACAGCTTATGGCTACACCTTC. Its protein is CASSPSSTAYGYTF.

The genes are TRBV7-9 and TRBJ2-5; weak D call: TRBD1 (5 bases). The CDR3 length is 13 residues. Deletions cut 5 bases from V and 3 bases from J, with 10 bases between. Germline values: CDR1 SEHNR, CDR2 FQNEAQ (reference sequence). CDR3 nucleotides: TGTGCCAGCAGCGAGAGACAGAAAGAGACCCAGTACTTC. Residues: CASSERQKETQYF.

The chain links TRBV5-1 to TRBJ2-7, with TRBD1 matching over 11 bases. CDR1 is SGHRS, CDR2 YFSETQ, per germline. The V segment lost 6 bases and the J segment 4 bases; nucleotides outside the gene matches: 9. CDR3 length: 15 amino acids. Written as DNA, the CDR3 is TGCGCCAGCAAACTCGCTGGACAGGGGGCTTACGAGCAGTACTTC. Protein: CASKLAGQGAYEQYF.

The chain joins TRBV28 to TRBJ1-5; D ambiguous. Germline V gene lookup returns CDR1 MDHEN and CDR2 SYDVKM. This CDR3 spans 14 amino acids. V gave up 11 bases and J gave up 5 bases, with 19 bases separating them. The CDR3 spells CAVLTHARYQPQHF. The CDR3 nucleotides read TGTGCCGTCCTAACCCATGCACGGTATCAGCCCCAGCATTTT.

The chain has TRBV27 and TRBJ2-7; D may be TRBD1 (6 bases). CDR1 and CDR2 from the germline V gene are MNHEY and SMNVEV (reference sequence). The CDR3 length is 16 residues. Trimming removed 0 bases from V and 3 bases from J, with 15 bases in between. In DNA, the CDR3 is TGTGCCAGCAGTTTATCGTCAGGGACATTATTCTACGAGCAGTACTTC. Encoded protein: CASSLSSGTLFYEQYF.

This chain joins TRBV30 and TRBJ1-6, with 7 bases matching TRBD1. V gave up 2 bases and J gave up 8 bases; unmatched junction bases: 6. Germline V gene sequence: CDR1 GTSNPN, CDR2 SVGIG (reference sequence). The CDR3 consists of 14 residues. The CDR3 region is CAWSYFTGDSPLHF. The CDR3 nucleotides are TGTGCCTGGAGTTACTTTACAGGGGATTCACCCCTCCACTTT.